One and the same sample provided the 30 T cell receptor beta chains below, sequenced in a study of blood T cell repertoires in COVID-19. The data were produced by immunoSEQ multiplex PCR, yet TCRdb's version contains in-frame clones alone and is incomplete. The sample holds about 210,000 clones, roughly 78% seen once. Input material: peripheral blood. Every receptor here comes from a woman between 40 and 55 years old with acute or convalescent COVID-19.

V gene TRBV14 combines with J gene TRBJ1-1, with D possibly TRBD1 on 5 matching bases. The germline V gene encodes CDR1 SGHDN and CDR2 FVKESK. CDR3 length equals 15 residues. V was trimmed by 5 bases and J by 5 bases, leaving 18 bases between them. In DNA form, the CDR3 reads TGTGCCAGCAGCACAGGATTGTCGACGTGGACTGAAGCTTTCTTT. Protein: CASSTGLSTWTEAFF.

The gene calls are TRBV6-2 or TRBV6-3 and TRBJ2-7; TRBD2 matches 11 bases. The CDR3 extends over 17 amino acids. CDR1 MNHEY and CDR2 SVGEGT come from the germline V gene. With 6 bases clipped from V and 1 base from J, the junction kept 11 bases outside the gene matches. CDR3 DNA sequence: TGTGCCAGCAGCCGGGGACTAGCGGCAGGGGGTTCCTACGAGCAGTACTTC. It translates to CASSRGLAAGGSYEQYF.

The V gene is TRBV5-4, the J gene TRBJ2-1; 7 bases agree with TRBD2. In germline, CDR1 is SGHNT, CDR2 YYREEE (reference sequence). The CDR3 is made up of 16 amino acids. V trimming: 3 bases; J trimming: 4 bases; junction bases outside the gene matches: 10. As DNA, the CDR3 is TGTGCCAGCAGCTGGGGGTCGGGAGGCACGTACAATGAGCAGTTCTTC. Translating gives CASSWGSGGTYNEQFF.

This chain links TRBV6-2 or TRBV6-3 with TRBJ2-7, with 7 bases lining up with TRBD2. Germline CDR1 MNHEY, CDR2 SVGEGT. V shed 2 bases and J 3 bases; nucleotides not matched to a gene: 10. The CDR3 is 16 residues long. The CDR3 DNA reads as TGTGCCAGCAGTTACGCCTCCGCGGGAGCCCTCTACGAGCAGTACTTC. Translated: CASSYASAGALYEQYF.

The chain has TRBV27 and TRBJ1-4, with 9 bases fitting TRBD1. J was trimmed by 8 bases and V by 3 bases; bases with no gene match: 13. Per the germline V gene, CDR1 is MNHEY and CDR2 is SMNVEV (reference sequence). This CDR3 has 17 residues. CDR3 protein: CASSFLSPTGGKEKLFF. For the CDR3, the DNA is TGTGCCAGCAGTTTCCTAAGTCCCACAGGGGGCAAAGAAAAACTGTTTTTT.

This rearrangement joins TRBV27 to TRBJ1-1; D is possibly TRBD1 (6 bases). Germline assignment: CDR1 MNHEY and CDR2 SMNVEV (reference sequence). The CDR3 has 13 residues. The V end lost 7 bases, the J end lost 8 bases, and 17 bases lay between the germline ends. Written as DNA, the CDR3 is TGTGCCAGCATCGGAGAGGGGGGGCTAGAAGCTTTCTTT. Translated, it gives CASIGEGGLEAFF.

The chain employs TRBV11-2 and TRBJ2-7; 9 bases line up with TRBD1. The V segment lost 4 bases and the J segment 7 bases; nucleotides outside the gene matches: 14. This CDR3 is 16 amino acids long. Germline lookup yields CDR1 SGHAT and CDR2 FQNNGV. CDR3 sequence reads: CASSSPGTGLSGEQYF. The CDR3 nucleotides are TGTGCCAGCAGCTCCCCCGGGACAGGGTTATCGGGGGAGCAGTACTTC.

The chain recombines TRBV11-3 with TRBJ2-5; 8 bases fit TRBD1. In germline, CDR1 is SGHNT, CDR2 YENEEA. Unmatched junction bases numbered 12, after V lost 1 base and J lost 5 bases. This CDR3 spans 17 amino acids. In DNA, the CDR3 is TGTGCCAGCAGCTTAGTCGCTGGACCAGGGGGCAGGGAGACCCAGTACTTC. Translation: CASSLVAGPGGRETQYF.

The chain recombines TRBV9 with TRBJ1-2; 8 positions match TRBD1. Germline CDR1 is SGDLS and CDR2 is YYNGEE. The CDR3 contains 17 residues. The V gene end was trimmed by 0 bases and the J gene end by 3 bases; junction bases not matched to a gene: 10. CDR3 nucleotides: TGTGCCAGCAGCGTAGTGGACAGGGTATTGTTGGACTATGGCTACACCTTC. Translation gives CASSVVDRVLLDYGYTF.

V gene TRBV10-1 combines with J gene TRBJ1-1; 10 bases agree with TRBD1. Losses at the gene ends were 8 bases for V and 3 bases for J; bases not matched to a gene: 12. CDR1 is WNHNN, CDR2 SYGVQD, per germline (reference sequence). The CDR3 loop spans 16 amino acids. The chain's CDR3 is CASRPGQGKIDTEAFF. CDR3 bases: TGCGCCAGCCGTCCGGGACAGGGGAAGATAGACACTGAAGCTTTCTTT.

The chain is built from TRBV28 and TRBJ1-1, with a tentative D call TRBD1 (5 bases). This CDR3 contains 18 residues. Looked up from germline, CDR1 is MDHEN and CDR2 is SYDVKM. Deletions cut 5 bases from V and 3 bases from J, with 25 bases between. The CDR3 bases are TGTGCCAGCAGTCCGGCGGGACTTCCTACTCAAGTGGACACTGAAGCTTTCTTT. It codes for CASSPAGLPTQVDTEAFF.

CDR3 nucleotide sequence: TGCGCCAGCAGCCAAGGGTCGTTGGGCCTAGCATCCCACAATGAGCAGTTCTTC. It translates to CASSQGSLGLASHNEQFF. The V call is TRBV4-3, the J call TRBJ2-1; TRBD2 might be the D (5 bases). CDR1 is LGHNA, CDR2 YSLEER, per germline. The V end was cut by 1 base, the J end by 5 bases, with 21 bases between. CDR3 size: 18 residues.

The chain combines TRBV6-2 or TRBV6-3 with TRBJ2-5, with a tentative D call TRBD2 (6 bases). CDR3 length: 15 residues. V was cut by 0 bases and J by 2 bases, with 10 bases left in between. Germline assignment: CDR1 MNHEY and CDR2 SVGEGT. The CDR3 DNA is TGTGCCAGCAGTTACTCCGGGAGTAGGCAAGAGACCCAGTACTTC. This encodes CASSYSGSRQETQYF.

The genes are TRBV19 and TRBJ2-3; TRBD1 matches 10 bases. J was trimmed by 1 base and V by 4 bases; bases with no gene match: 5. There are 16 residues in the CDR3. The germline V gene has CDR1 LNHDA and CDR2 SQIVND (reference sequence). The CDR3 reads CASSTLGTGGTDTQYF. As DNA, the CDR3 is TGTGCCAGTAGTACCCTAGGGACAGGGGGCACAGATACGCAGTATTTT.

This clone was seen a single time. The CDR3 nucleotides read TGTGCCAGCAGCTTAACCACGGGACACCAGAACACTGAAGCTTTCTTT. Its protein is CASSLTTGHQNTEAFF. This rearrangement joins TRBV5-4 to TRBJ1-1; tentative D call: TRBD1 (6 bases). V lost 2 bases, J lost 1 base, and 15 bases lay in between. The CDR3 totals 16 residues. CDR1 and CDR2 (germline): SGHNT, YYREEE (reference sequence).

The CDR3 DNA reads TGTGCCAGCTCACCTCTTCTCCCGACCGGGACAGAAGTTAACTATGGCTACACCTTC. Amino acids: CASSPLLPTGTEVNYGYTF. The J gene is TRBJ1-2, the V gene TRBV18; 7 nucleotides align to TRBD1. Germline CDR1 KGHSH, CDR2 LQKENI. CDR3 length: 19 amino acids. J gave up 1 base and V 3 bases, and 17 bases lay outside the gene matches.

The V and J genes are TRBV6-5 and TRBJ2-2, with 7 positions matching TRBD1. J was trimmed by 3 bases and V by 2 bases; bases with no gene match: 6. This CDR3 has 16 residues. Germline CDR1 MNHEY, CDR2 SVGAGI. CDR3 nucleotide sequence: TGTGCCAGCAGTTACCCGACAGGGATGTACACCGGGGAGCTGTTTTTT. This codes for CASSYPTGMYTGELFF.

The chain joins TRBV5-4 to TRBJ2-1, with 8 bases lining up with TRBD1. The CDR3 sequence is 15 residues long. CDR1 and CDR2 from the germline V gene are SGHNT and YYREEE (reference sequence). V lost 4 bases and J lost 10; bases outside the gene matches: 13. The CDR3 bases are TGTGCCAGCAGCCTCGGACAGGGAGCCCTGGGGGAGCAGTTCTTC. Translation gives CASSLGQGALGEQFF.

This chain uses TRBV7-2 with TRBJ2-7; 8 positions agree with TRBD2. Germline-derived CDR1 and CDR2 are SGHTA and FQGNSA. This CDR3 has 15 residues. The V and J ends lost 6 bases and 1 base, in that order; junction bases with no gene match: 8. CDR3 nucleotides: TGTGCCAGCAGTTTTTCTAGCGGGCCTTCCTACGAGCAGTACTTC. Its translation: CASSFSSGPSYEQYF. Full variable domain (remainder filled in from reference TRBV7-2 and TRBJ2-7): GAGVSQSPSNKVTEKGKDVELRCDPISGHTALYWYRQSLGQGLEFLIYFQGNSAPDKSGLPSDRFSAERTGGSVSTLTIQRTQQEDSAVYLCASSFSSGPSYEQYFGPGTRLTVT.

The chain couples TRBV12-3 or TRBV12-4 to TRBJ1-1, with 11 nucleotides matching TRBD1. CDR3 length equals 12 residues. Trimming at V came to 6 bases and at J to 11 bases, leaving 5 bases not matched to a gene. The CDR3 bases are TGTGCCAGCAGCGGGACAGGGGGTTACGCTTTCTTT. As protein: CASSGTGGYAFF.

V is TRBV11-2 and J is TRBJ1-2; TRBD1 is a possible D gene (5 bases). CDR3 length: 14 residues. CDR1 is SGHAT, CDR2 FQNNGV, per germline. Trimming took off 1 base at V and 2 bases at J, with 8 bases between the two ends. CDR3 DNA: TGTGCCAGCAGCTTAGGCCCAGGGAACTATGGCTACACCTTC. Its translation: CASSLGPGNYGYTF.

The chain recombines TRBV27 with TRBJ2-7, with 11 bases that match TRBD2. Unmatched junction bases numbered 2, after V lost 4 bases and J lost 3 bases. Germline V gene data show CDR1 as MNHEY and CDR2 as SMNVEV (reference sequence). The CDR3 contains 14 residues. The CDR3 reads CASSSSGGRYEQYF. CDR3 sequence (DNA): TGTGCCAGCAGTTCTAGCGGGGGGCGCTACGAGCAGTACTTC.

This clone was counted only a few times. The chain carries TRBV3-1 (or the pseudogene TRBV3-2) and TRBJ2-1; 11 bases fit TRBD2. Germline trimming cut 0 bases from V and 0 bases from J; bases unmatched to any gene: 7. In germline, CDR1 is LGHDT, CDR2 YNNKEL (reference sequence). The CDR3 has 19 residues. Here the CDR3 reads CASSQDLAGGPGSYNEQFF. For the CDR3, the DNA is TGTGCCAGCAGCCAAGATTTAGCGGGAGGGCCGGGCTCCTACAATGAGCAGTTCTTC.

This rearrangement joins TRBV2 to TRBJ1-5; D might be TRBD1 (5 bases). The CDR3 length is 15 residues. CDR1 is SNHLY, CDR2 FYNNEI, per germline. V was pared by 5 bases and J by 0 bases, with 11 bases between. CDR3 sequence: CASSLDKNSNQPQHF. The CDR3 region has the DNA TGTGCCAGCAGTTTGGACAAGAATAGCAATCAGCCCCAGCATTTT.

The rearrangement links TRBV25-1 to TRBJ2-7; TRBD2 matches at 7 bases. The CDR3 contains 13 residues. Germline V gene lookup returns CDR1 MGHDK and CDR2 SYGVNS. V gave up 4 bases and J gave up 9 bases; unmatched junction bases: 9. The CDR3 region is CASSGGGPYLQYF. The CDR3 coding sequence is TGTGCCAGCAGTGGGGGGGGACCCTATCTGCAGTACTTC.

The V call is TRBV19, the J call TRBJ1-1; 10 bases agree with TRBD1. CDR1 and CDR2 from the germline V gene are LNHDA and SQIVND (reference sequence). The V gene end was trimmed by 7 bases and the J gene end by 3 bases; junction bases not matched to a gene: 8. This CDR3 comprises 15 residues. CDR3 residues: CASTISGTGDTEAFF. As DNA, the CDR3 is TGTGCCAGTACCATTTCCGGGACAGGGGACACTGAAGCTTTCTTT.

The rearrangement links TRBV19 to TRBJ2-3; 8 nucleotides align to TRBD2. The V and J ends lost 7 bases and 5 bases, in that order; junction bases with no gene match: 11. The CDR3 has 15 residues. Germline V gene lookup returns CDR1 LNHDA and CDR2 SQIVND (reference sequence). CDR3 amino acids: CASISSGAAGDTQYF. In DNA, the CDR3 is TGTGCCAGTATTAGTAGCGGGGCCGCCGGAGATACGCAGTATTTT.

V gene TRBV15 combines with J gene TRBJ2-1; D uncertain. The CDR3 runs 15 residues. Germline-derived CDR1 and CDR2 are LNHNV and YYDKDF (reference sequence). V lost 1 base, J lost 7 bases, and 14 bases lay in between. The CDR3 DNA reads TGTGCCACCAGCAGAGCTGAGACTCCAAGGAATGAGCAGTTCTTC. It is translated as CATSRAETPRNEQFF.

V gene TRBV6-5 combines with J gene TRBJ1-2, with 10 bases aligning to TRBD1. The length of the CDR3 is 15 residues. Per the germline V gene, CDR1 is MNHEY and CDR2 is SVGAGI. The ends lost 10 bases at V and 3 bases at J; junction bases unmatched: 11. DNA for the CDR3: TGTGCCACCGCCAGAGTAGGGACAGGGGACTATGGCTACACCTTC. It specifies CATARVGTGDYGYTF.

Here the CDR3 DNA reads TGCGCCAGCAGCCAAGCCGGGACAGGCTTTCAGCCCCAGCATTTT. Encoded protein: CASSQAGTGFQPQHF. This sequence joins TRBV4-1 and TRBJ1-5; 8 nucleotides align to TRBD1. Germline values: CDR1 MGHRA, CDR2 YSYEKL. This CDR3 spans 15 amino acids. V shed 1 base and J 6 bases; nucleotides not matched to a gene: 5.